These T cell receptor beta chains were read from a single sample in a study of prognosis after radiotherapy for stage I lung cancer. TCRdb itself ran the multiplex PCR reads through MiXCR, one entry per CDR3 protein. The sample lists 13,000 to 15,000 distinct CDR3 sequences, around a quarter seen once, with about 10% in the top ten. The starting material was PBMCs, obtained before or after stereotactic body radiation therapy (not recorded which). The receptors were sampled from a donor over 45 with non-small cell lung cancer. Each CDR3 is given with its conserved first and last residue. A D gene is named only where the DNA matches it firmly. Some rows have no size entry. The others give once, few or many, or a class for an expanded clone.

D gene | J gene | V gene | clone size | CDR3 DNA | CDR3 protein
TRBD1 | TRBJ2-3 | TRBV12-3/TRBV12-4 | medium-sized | TGTGCCAGCAGTTTCGAAAGGACAGGGGGTTCCACTAGCACAGATACGCAGTATTTT | CASSFERTGGSTSTDTQYF
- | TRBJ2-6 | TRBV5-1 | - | TGCGCCAGCAGCTTGGTGGCTCCTGGGGCCAACGTCCTGACTTTC | CASSLVAPGANVLTF
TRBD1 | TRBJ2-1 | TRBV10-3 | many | TGTGCCATCACTCGGACAGGGAACTACAATGAGCAGTTCTTC | CAITRTGNYNEQFF
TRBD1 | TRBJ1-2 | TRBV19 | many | TGTGCCAGTAGTACCAGGACAGGGGGAAACTATGGCTACACCTTC | CASSTRTGGNYGYTF
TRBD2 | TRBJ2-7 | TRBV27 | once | TGTGCCAGCAACCGGCACATTACTAGCGGGAGCAACGAGCAGTACTTC | CASNRHITSGSNEQYF
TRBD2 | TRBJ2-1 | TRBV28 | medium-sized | TGTGCCAGCAAACCCTCGCGGACTAGCGGGAGGAATGAGCAGTTCTTC | CASKPSRTSGRNEQFF
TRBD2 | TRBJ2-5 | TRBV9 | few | TGTGCCAGCAGCGCCAAATCCCCAATAGCGGGGTCAGATGAGACCCAGTACTTC | CASSAKSPIAGSDETQYF
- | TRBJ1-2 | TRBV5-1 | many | TGCGCCAGCAGCTTGGATACAGGGAAGTATGGCTACACCTTC | CASSLDTGKYGYTF
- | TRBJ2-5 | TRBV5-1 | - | TGCGCCAGCAGCTTAAATCAGGGGGGAGAGGAGACCCTGTACTTC | CASSLNQGGEETLYF
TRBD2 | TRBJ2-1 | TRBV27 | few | TGTGCCAGCAGTACAGCGGGGGTGCTGAATGAGCAGTTCTTC | CASSTAGVLNEQFF
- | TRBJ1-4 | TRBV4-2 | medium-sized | TGTGCCAGCAGCCCGGGACGGGGAGCGGCTAATGAAAAACTGTTTTTT | CASSPGRGAANEKLFF
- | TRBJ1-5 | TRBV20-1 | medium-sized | TGCAGTGCTAGAGATAGGACTACTGGTGGGAATAACAATCAGCCCCAGCATTTT | CSARDRTTGGNNNQPQHF
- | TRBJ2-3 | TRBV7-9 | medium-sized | TGTGCCAGCAGCTTAGTCCGGGCCTATGGGGCCCTCGATACGCAGTATTTT | CASSLVRAYGALDTQYF
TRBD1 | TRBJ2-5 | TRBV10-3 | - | TGTGCAAACAGTGAGTGGGGGACAGAAAAAGAGACCCAGTACTTC | CANSEWGTEKETQYF
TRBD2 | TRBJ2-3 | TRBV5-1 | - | TGCGACAGCAGCTGGGCCCGCGGGAGTGGAGGCACGGATACGCAGTATTTT | CDSSWARGSGGTDTQYF
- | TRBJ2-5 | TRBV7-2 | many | TGTGCCAGCAGCTTAGTTACTAGGGCTAACCGATACAAGGAGCAGACCCAGTACTTC | CASSLVTRANRYKEQTQYF
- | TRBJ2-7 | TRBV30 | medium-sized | TGTGCCTGGAGTGTACTTGACCGCGAGCAGTACTTC | CAWSVLDREQYF
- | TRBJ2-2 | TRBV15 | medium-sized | TGTGCCACCAGCAGACCGACAGGGAACACCGGGGAGCTGTTTTTT | CATSRPTGNTGELFF
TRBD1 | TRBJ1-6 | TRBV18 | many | TGTGCCAGCTCACCGGAAACCTGGACAGGGGGACGTTCACCCCTCCACTTT | CASSPETWTGGRSPLHF
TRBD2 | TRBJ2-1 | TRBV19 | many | TGTGCCAGTAGAGGACTAGCGGGAGTTAGGTTGAATGAGCAGTTCTTC | CASRGLAGVRLNEQFF
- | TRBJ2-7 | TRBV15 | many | TGTGCCACCAGCAGAGATAAGGCCGAGCAGTACTTC | CATSRDKAEQYF
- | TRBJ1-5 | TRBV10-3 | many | TGTGCCACCCAGTACCAGAGCAATCAGCCCCAGCATTTT | CATQYQSNQPQHF
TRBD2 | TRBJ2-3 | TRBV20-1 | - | TGCAGTGCTAGACCCGCTGGCGGGAGGTTGTTCACAGATACGCAGTATTTT | CSARPAGGRLFTDTQYF
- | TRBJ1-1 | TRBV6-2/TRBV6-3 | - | TGTGCCAGCAGTTACTCTGGACAGAGTTACACTGAAGCTTTATTT | CASSYSGQSYTEALF
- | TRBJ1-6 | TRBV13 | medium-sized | TGTGCCAGCAGCACTCGACAGCTCTCCTATAATTCACCCCTCCACTTT | CASSTRQLSYNSPLHF
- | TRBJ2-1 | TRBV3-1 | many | TGTGCCAGCAGCCAAGTACACAATGAGCAGTTCTTC | CASSQVHNEQFF
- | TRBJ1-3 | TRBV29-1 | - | TGCAGCGTTGTGGTCGGAGCCGGAAACACCATATATTTT | CSVVVGAGNTIYF
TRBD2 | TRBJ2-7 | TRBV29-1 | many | TGCAGCGCCCAAGATGGACTAGCCGCCTACGAGCAGTACTTC | CSAQDGLAAYEQYF
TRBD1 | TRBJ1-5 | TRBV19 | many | TGTGCCAGTAGTATAACCAGGGGGGGAGGACAGCCCCAGCATTTT | CASSITRGGGQPQHF
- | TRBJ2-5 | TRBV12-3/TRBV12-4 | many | TGTGCCAGCAGTTTAGACTACTTAGGGGGGCGGGAGACCCAGTACTTC | CASSLDYLGGRETQYF
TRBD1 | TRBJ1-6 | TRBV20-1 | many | TGCAGTGCTAGACCGGGGCTAGGGGGACAGGGCTATAATTCACCCCTCCACTTT | CSARPGLGGQGYNSPLHF
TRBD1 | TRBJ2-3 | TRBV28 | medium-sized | TGTGCCAGCAGTTTGCAGGGGGCAGATACGCAGTATTTT | CASSLQGADTQYF
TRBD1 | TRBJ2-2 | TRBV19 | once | TGTGTCAGTATTGACAGGGGGGTCACCGGGGAGCTGTTTTTT | CVSIDRGVTGELFF
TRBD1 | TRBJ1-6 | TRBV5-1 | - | TGCGCCAGCAGCTTGGCAGGGGGAGCAATAGGAAATTCACCCATCCACTTT | CASSLAGGAIGNSPIHF
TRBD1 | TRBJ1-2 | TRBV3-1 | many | TGTGCCAGCAGCCAGGTCAAGGGACAGGGGGCGCATGGCTACACCTTC | CASSQVKGQGAHGYTF
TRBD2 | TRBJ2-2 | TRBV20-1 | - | TGCAGTGCCACTAGCGGAGATAACATCGGGGAGCTGTTTTTT | CSATSGDNIGELFF
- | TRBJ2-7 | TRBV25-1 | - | TGTGCCAGCAGTTTGTACCACTACGAGCAGTACTTC | CASSLYHYEQYF
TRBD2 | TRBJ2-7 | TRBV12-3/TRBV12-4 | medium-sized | TGTGCCAGCAGGTTAACTAGCGGGATCTACGAGCAGTACTTC | CASRLTSGIYEQYF
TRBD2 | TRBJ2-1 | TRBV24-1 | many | TGTGCCACCAGTGATTTTAGGACTAGCGGGAGGGGTAATGAGCAGTTCTTC | CATSDFRTSGRGNEQFF
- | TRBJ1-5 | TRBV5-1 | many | TGCGCCAGCAGCACCTTGCCAGATCAGCCCCAGCATTTT | CASSTLPDQPQHF
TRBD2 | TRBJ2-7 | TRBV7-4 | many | TGTGCCAGCAGCCGGGGGCCCCTAGCGGGAGTACCGTACGAGCAGTACTTC | CASSRGPLAGVPYEQYF
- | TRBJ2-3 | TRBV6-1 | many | TGTGCCAGCAGTCGGACAGACACAGATACGCAGTATTTT | CASSRTDTDTQYF
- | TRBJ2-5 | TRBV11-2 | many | TGTGCCAGCAGCTTAGTCGGTGGTTACCAAGAGACCCAGTACTTC | CASSLVGGYQETQYF
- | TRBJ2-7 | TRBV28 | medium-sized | TGTGCCAGTGTTTCGAATACCTACGAGCAGTACTTC | CASVSNTYEQYF
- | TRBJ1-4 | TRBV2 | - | TGTGCCAGCAGTGACGGAATAGGTTTTTCTAATGAAAAACTGTTTTTT | CASSDGIGFSNEKLFF
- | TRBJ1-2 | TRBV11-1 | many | TGTGCCAGCAGCTTTGCCTACGCCAACTATGGCTACACCTTC | CASSFAYANYGYTF
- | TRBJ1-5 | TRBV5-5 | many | TGTGCCAGCAGCCCCCCTGGAGGCAATCAGCCCCAGCATTTT | CASSPPGGNQPQHF
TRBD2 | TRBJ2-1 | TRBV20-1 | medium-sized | TGCAGTGCTGCCGTTAGCGGGAGTGGCGATGAGCAGTTCTTC | CSAAVSGSGDEQFF
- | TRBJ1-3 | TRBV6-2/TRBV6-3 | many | TGTGCCAGCAGTTACCCTGGGCGGATAGTAGGCTCTGGAAACACCATATATTTT | CASSYPGRIVGSGNTIYF
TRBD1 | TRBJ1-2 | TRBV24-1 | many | TGTGCCACCAGTGCCGGACAGGGGGCCGGCTACACCTTC | CATSAGQGAGYTF